The rows below give T cell receptor beta chains drawn from one sample of a study of CD8+CD57+ T cells in acquired aplastic anemia. From the reads, TCRdb called clonotypes with MiXCR, one entry per CDR3 protein. The table has around 190,000 distinct CDR3 sequences, 54% seen once. Sequencing input: sorted CD4+, CD8+, or CD8+CD57+ T cells (not recorded which) from PBMCs. All receptors derive from a human donor in good health, serving as a control. Each CDR3 is given with its conserved first and last residue. The D gene is left open where the match is weak. Clone size is not always given. Where it is, it says once, few, many or a class for expanded clones.

clone_size j_call d_call v_call cdr3_nt cdr3_aa
NA TRBJ2-5 NA TRBV7-3 TGTGCCAGCAGCTTCGGGGCAGCGTATCCCCAGTACTTC CASSFGAAYPQYF
NA TRBJ1-4 TRBD1 TRBV10-3 TGTGCCATCAGGAAAGGGGGCGGATCTAATGAAGAACTGTTTTTT CAIRKGGGSNEELFF
many TRBJ1-6 TRBD1 TRBV3-1 TGTGCCAGCAGCCAAGGACAGGGTGGAAATTCACCCCTCCACTTT CASSQGQGGNSPLHF
NA TRBJ2-7 NA TRBV5-6 TGTGCCAGCAGCTTGTACAGTGGAGTGGGGGAGCAGTACTTC CASSLYSGVGEQYF
NA TRBJ2-7 NA TRBV9 TGTGCCAGCACCCCCAGGGACGAGCAGTACTTC CASTPRDEQYF
NA TRBJ1-2 NA TRBV10-3 TGTGCCATCAGTGAGATAGGATATGGCTACACCTTC CAISEIGYGYTF
NA TRBJ1-5 NA TRBV7-8 TGTGCCAGCAGCCAGGCTAGCGAAGGGGGATCTACTAGCAATCAGCCCCGGCATTTT CASSQASEGGSTSNQPRHF
NA TRBJ1-2 NA TRBV2 TGTGCCTCTCCGGCCGGGAATGCTGACTATGGCTACACCTTC CASPAGNADYGYTF
many TRBJ1-6 TRBD1 TRBV19 TGTGCCAGTAGCAAACAGGGGGCAAGTTCACCCCTCCACTTT CASSKQGASSPLHF
NA TRBJ1-4 TRBD1 TRBV19 TGTGCCAGTAGGGCTGGGACAGGGGAACTGTTTTTT CASRAGTGELFF
many TRBJ1-5 NA TRBV20-1 TGCAGTGCTAGTCCACTAGGAGGACAGACCAATCAGCCCCAGCATTTT CSASPLGGQTNQPQHF
once TRBJ2-5 NA TRBV7-3 TGTGCCAGCAGCCCAGGAGGGTCCCAGTACTTC CASSPGGSQYF
once TRBJ1-4 TRBD1 TRBV2 TGTGCCAGCCAGGGGGGACAGAGGGAAAAACTGTTTTTT CASQGGQREKLFF
many TRBJ1-6 TRBD1 TRBV27 TGTGCCAGCAGTTTAGGGACAGGGGGCAGTTCACCCCTCCACTTT CASSLGTGGSSPLHF
once TRBJ2-7 NA TRBV7-2 TGTGCCAGCAGCTTAGGGAGGGCGGGAACCTACGAGCAGTACTTC CASSLGRAGTYEQYF
NA TRBJ2-3 TRBD1 TRBV24-1 TGTGCCACCAGTGATCCGGGACAGGTGTCTAGCACAGATACGCAGTATTTT CATSDPGQVSSTDTQYF
NA TRBJ1-4 NA TRBV20-1 TGCAGTGCTAGAGTTGGAGGGGCGACCTATAATGAAAAACTGTTTTTT CSARVGGATYNEKLFF
few TRBJ1-5 TRBD1 TRBV27 TGTGCCAGCAGTTACAGGGGTTTGGGTCAGCCCCAGCATTTT CASSYRGLGQPQHF
many TRBJ1-1 TRBD1 TRBV3-1 TGTGCCAGCAGCCGGACAGGGGAAGGCACTGAAGCTTTCTTT CASSRTGEGTEAFF
few TRBJ2-7 TRBD2 TRBV5-1 TGTGCCAGCAGCTTAGCGGGGGGGTCCTACGAGCAGTACTTC CASSLAGGSYEQYF
NA TRBJ2-5 NA TRBV2 TGTGCCAGCAGTGGCCTGGCTAGCAGCCAAGAGACCCAGTACTTC CASSGLASSQETQYF
few TRBJ2-5 TRBD2 TRBV20-1 TGCAGTGCTAAAGGACTAGCGGGGGGGCCTGAGGCCCAGTACTTC CSAKGLAGGPEAQYF
NA TRBJ2-3 TRBD2 TRBV19 TGTGCCAGTAGTATGACTAGCGGGGGGGGATCATGGACAGATACGCAGTATTTT CASSMTSGGGSWTDTQYF
many TRBJ2-1 TRBD1 TRBV12-3/TRBV12-4 TGTGCCAGCAGTTTAGCCCCGGGACAGGGAGGATACAATGAGCAGTTCTTC CASSLAPGQGGYNEQFF
NA TRBJ2-3 TRBD2 TRBV20-1 TGCAGTGCTAGGGGGACTAGTCTAGATACGCAGTATTTT CSARGTSLDTQYF
NA TRBJ2-7 NA TRBV5-1 TGCGCCAGCAGCTTGCTCGACCGGAGCTCCTACGAGCAGTACTTC CASSLLDRSSYEQYF
few TRBJ2-7 NA TRBV29-1 TGCAGCGTTGTAGTCAGGGTGGTAAACGAGCAGTACTTC CSVVVRVVNEQYF
many TRBJ2-2 NA TRBV12-3/TRBV12-4 TGTGCCAGCAGTTTAAGGGGAGAGACCGGGGAGCTGTTTTTT CASSLRGETGELFF
once TRBJ1-5 NA TRBV6-2/TRBV6-3 TGTGCCAGCAGTTACGGGGTTCTAGATCAGCCCCAGCATTTT CASSYGVLDQPQHF
NA TRBJ1-2 TRBD1 TRBV28 TGTGCCAGCAGTTTAGGGGACAGGGATGTGGCCTACACCTTC CASSLGDRDVAYTF
once TRBJ1-4 NA TRBV19 TGTGCCAGTTCCAGGCAGGGCTACGAGCAGTATGAAAAACTGTTTTTT CASSRQGYEQYEKLFF
NA TRBJ2-3 NA TRBV11-3 TGTGCCAGCAGCTTAGGGCAGGGAACGGTAACAGATACGCAGTATTTT CASSLGQGTVTDTQYF
many TRBJ1-5 TRBD1 TRBV6-6 TGTGCCAGCAGGTGGGCCAGGGGGGACAATCAGCCCCAGCATTTT CASRWARGDNQPQHF
NA TRBJ1-5 NA TRBV2 TGTGCCAGCAGCGAAGACAGGTACAATCAGCCCCAGCATTTT CASSEDRYNQPQHF
NA TRBJ2-5 NA TRBV7-6 TGTGCCAGCAGCTTAGAAAAACAGTACGTCGAGACCCAGTACTTC CASSLEKQYVETQYF
NA TRBJ2-3 TRBD2 TRBV6-6 TGTGCCAGCAGGACTCGACTAGCGGGGGGGCCTACAGATACGCAGTATTTT CASRTRLAGGPTDTQYF
many TRBJ2-7 TRBD1 TRBV14 TGTGCCAGCAAGGGGACAGGCTCGAGGTCCTACGAGCAGTACTTC CASKGTGSRSYEQYF
many TRBJ2-7 TRBD2 TRBV28 TGTGCCATCCAGTTGTCCGGGACTAACTCCTACGAGCAGTACTTC CAIQLSGTNSYEQYF
once TRBJ1-6 NA TRBV2 TGTGCCAGCAGTGAAAGAGGGCCGGGGAATAATTCACCCCTCCACTTT CASSERGPGNNSPLHF
NA TRBJ1-3 TRBD1 TRBV15 TGTGCCACCAGCGACAGGGCTGGAAACACCATATATTTT CATSDRAGNTIYF
NA TRBJ2-1 NA TRBV2 TGTGCCAGCAGTGGAGAGATTCCGGCCCTCTTC CASSGEIPALF
NA TRBJ2-1 NA TRBV11-3 TGTGCCAGCAGCTTATCCTACAATGACAATGAGCAGTTCTTC CASSLSYNDNEQFF